A selection of T cell receptor beta chains follows, all from one sample in a study of shared clonotypes between healthy human individuals. The data were produced by immunoSEQ multiplex PCR, yet TCRdb's version contains in-frame clones alone and is incomplete. Seen here are some 2.1 million clones, about 94% observed once, and the top ten hold 1% to 1.3%. Sequences were obtained from naive CD8+ T cells sorted from blood. The receptors stem from a man between 18 and 35 years old in good health. Each CDR3 is given without its conserved first and last residue.

TRBV28 | ASSLDRETNEKLF
TRBV6-5 | ASSYSTGEWTDEQF
TRBV4-1 | ASSQGREETQY
TRBV28 | ASSLWRTGNQPQH
TRBV30 | AWRQLAREQF
TRBV29-1 | SVEPLIAF
TRBV28 | ASSFLGSTEAF
TRBV6-5 | ASSLYRGLIGEQF
TRBV11-2 | ASSLQTGENSPLH
TRBV25-1 | ASSDSFLTYEQY
TRBV30 | AWSRGTMSTDTQY
TRBV30 | AWSRQTEAF
TRBV18 | ASSPPGHPPY
TRBV6-5 | ASSYLRVGDEKLF
TRBV5-1 | ASSFNRGTISYEQY
TRBV27 | ASSFILAGVNEQY
TRBV11-2 | ASGWGGTYEQY
TRBV5-6 | ASSLPGNEQY